Detailed here is one T cell receptor (beta chain). Its antigen is not identified. The data were produced by immunoSEQ multiplex PCR, yet TCRdb's version contains in-frame clones alone and is incomplete. Of 95,000 to 100,000 clones detected, 70% to 90% appear once; the ten largest clones hold approximately 1.3%. This specimen belongs to a study of T cell responses to AZD1222 COVID-19 vaccine. Study-wide background: Analyses pooled second doses at about 4 or about 12 weeks.

Study-level points and caveats: Only six or seven AZD1222 recipients tested seropositive at baseline.

This CDR3 has 13 residues. The V end was cut by 3 bases, the J end by 1 base, with 8 bases between. The germline CDR1 and CDR2 sequences are DFQATT and SNEGSKA (reference sequence). Sequenced material: peripheral blood, taken on day 0 of AZD1222 vaccination. This receptor was obtained from an adult in good health. This chain uses TRBV20-1 with TRBJ2-3; D uncertain. CDR3 region: CSASYSGTDTQYF. The DNA of the CDR3 is TGCAGTGCTAGTTACAGCGGCACAGATACGCAGTATTTT.